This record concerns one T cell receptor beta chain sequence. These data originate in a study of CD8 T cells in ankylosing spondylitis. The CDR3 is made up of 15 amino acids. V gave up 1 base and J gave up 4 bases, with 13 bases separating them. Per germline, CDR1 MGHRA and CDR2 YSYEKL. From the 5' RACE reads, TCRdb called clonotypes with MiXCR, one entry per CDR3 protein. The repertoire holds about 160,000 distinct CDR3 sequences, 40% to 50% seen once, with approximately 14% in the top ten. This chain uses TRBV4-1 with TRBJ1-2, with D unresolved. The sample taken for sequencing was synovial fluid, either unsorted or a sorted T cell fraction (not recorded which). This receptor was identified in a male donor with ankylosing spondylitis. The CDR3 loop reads CASSQVVGMAYGYTF. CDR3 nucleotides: TGCGCCAGCAGCCAAGTGGTGGGGATGGCCTATGGCTACACCTTC.